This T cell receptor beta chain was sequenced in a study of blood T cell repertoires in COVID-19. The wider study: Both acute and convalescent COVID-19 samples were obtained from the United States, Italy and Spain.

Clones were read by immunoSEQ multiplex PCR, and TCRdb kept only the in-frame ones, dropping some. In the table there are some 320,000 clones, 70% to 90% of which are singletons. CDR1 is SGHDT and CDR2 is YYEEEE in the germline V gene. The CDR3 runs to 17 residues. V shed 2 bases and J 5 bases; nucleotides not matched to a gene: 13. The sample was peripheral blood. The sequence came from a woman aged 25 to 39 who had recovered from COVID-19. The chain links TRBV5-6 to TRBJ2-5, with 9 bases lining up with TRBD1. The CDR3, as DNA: TGTGCCAGCAGCTTCGAGGGGGACAGGGAAGGCGCCGAGACCCAGTACTTC. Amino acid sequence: CASSFEGDREGAETQYF. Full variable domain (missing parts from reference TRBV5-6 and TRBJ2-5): DAGVTQSPTHLIKTRGQQVTLRCSPKSGHDTVSWYQQALGQGPQFIFQYYEEEERQRGNFPDRFSGHQFPNYSSELNVNALLLGDSALYLCASSFEGDREGAETQYFGPGTRLLVL.